Each of the 25 T cell receptor beta chains below was sequenced from the same sample in a study of regulatory T cells in long-lasting Graves disease (dated by TCRdb to the early 2020s). The library was obtained by multiplex PCR. For sequencing, an Illumina HiSeq 4000 was employed. TCR beta libraries were built with iRepertoire HTBI primers and Arm-PCR amplification of CDR3 regions. TCRdb took the public reads, trimmed them with fastp at Q25, ran MiXCR for clone calling and kept in-frame beta chains. Every CDR3 protein is listed once, alongside the most common genes and DNA of its rows. The sample table shows around 450,000 distinct CDR3 sequences, and more than 13% are seen once. 16% of the sample is in the top ten clones. The label giving this sample's time point can be read as: newly diagnosed GD, antithyroid drugs for less than 3 months. For both TCR sequencing and RNA sequencing, RNA was extracted from PBMCs in TRIzol.

This same sample was also part of a study on T cells in Graves' hyperthyroidism and ophthalmopathy.

The source was peripheral blood mononuclear cells (PBMCs), collected at new diagnosis, from a patient treated with antithyroid drugs. The receptors derive from a woman in her 30s with Graves disease. Donor details come from another sample of the same person, matched by shared clones.

Many counts were recorded for this clonotype. CDR3 amino acids: CASRRTSGRRTGELFF. The CDR3 DNA reads TGTGCCAGCAGACGGACTAGCGGGAGAAGAACCGGGGAGCTGTTTTTT. This chain uses TRBV11-2 with TRBJ2-2; 13 nucleotides match TRBD2. The germline gives CDR1 SGHAT, CDR2 FQNNGV. There are 16 residues in the CDR3. V shed 6 bases, J shed 5 bases, and the junction held 6 bases outside the gene matches.

The chain links TRBV20-1 to TRBJ2-7, with 10 bases that match TRBD2. This CDR3 has 16 amino acids. The germline gives CDR1 DFQATT, CDR2 SNEGSKA (reference sequence). V dropped 6 bases and J dropped 3; count of bases not matched to a gene: 14. For the CDR3, the DNA is TGCAGTGCCAGGGGGAGCGGGAGGGCCCTAGTCTACGAGCAGTACTTC. Translating gives CSARGSGRALVYEQYF.

The table lists this clonotype with many counts. The chain uses TRBV6-1 and TRBJ1-1; no firm D call. Germline V CDR1 and CDR2: MNHNS, SASEGT. The CDR3 is 15 amino acids. Trimming pared 3 bases from V and 1 base from J, leaving 12 bases between. CDR3 sequence: CASSESPEWNTEAFF. For the CDR3, the DNA is TGTGCCAGCAGTGAGTCCCCAGAATGGAACACTGAAGCTTTCTTT.

This clonotype has a count of ten or more. This chain connects TRBV27 to TRBJ2-1, with TRBD1 identical over 10 bases. With 4 bases clipped from V and 0 bases from J, the junction kept 3 bases outside the gene matches. The CDR3 is 16 residues long. The germline V gene encodes CDR1 MNHEY and CDR2 SMNVEV (reference sequence). The CDR3 DNA sequence: TGTGCCAGCAGTTCGGGACAGGGGAGCTCCTACAATGAGCAGTTCTTC. This sequence encodes CASSSGQGSSYNEQFF.

The table lists this clonotype with a few counts. The V and J genes are TRBV29-1 and TRBJ1-1; weak D call: TRBD1 (6 bases). CDR3 length equals 14 residues. V was trimmed by 4 bases and J by 5 bases, leaving 17 bases between them. Germline-derived CDR1 and CDR2 are SQVTM and ANQGSEA. The CDR3 protein is CSVAERGRGTEAFF. CDR3 nucleotides: TGCAGCGTTGCCGAACGGGGGCGAGGAACTGAAGCTTTCTTT.

This clonotype was counted many times. The rearrangement uses TRBV5-1 and TRBJ2-3; a weak D match, TRBD2 (5 bases). Trimming removed 4 bases from V and 2 bases from J, with 17 bases in between. The CDR3 spans 16 residues. Germline-derived CDR1 and CDR2 are SGHRS and YFSETQ. For the CDR3, the DNA is TGCGCCAGCAGCAGCGGCGACAACCCCACCACAGATACGCAGTATTTT. This codes for CASSSGDNPTTDTQYF. The full variable domain, rest sourced from reference TRBV5-1 and TRBJ2-3, is KAGVTQTPRYLIKTRGQQVTLSCSPISGHRSVSWYQQTPGQGLQFLFEYFSETQRNKGNFPGRFSGRQFSNSRSEMNVSTLELGDSALYLCASSSGDNPTTDTQYFGPGTRLTVL.

This clonotype was detected many times. The V and J genes are TRBV7-6 and TRBJ1-4; TRBD1 agrees at 7 bases. The germline gives CDR1 SGHVS, CDR2 FNYEAQ. The CDR3 length is 15 residues. Trimming took 5 bases from V and 6 from J; bases not matched to a gene: 9. The CDR3 region is CASSIQGGEYEKLFF. The CDR3, as DNA: TGTGCCAGCAGCATACAAGGGGGCGAATATGAAAAACTGTTTTTT.

The rearrangement uses TRBV11-2 and TRBJ1-2, with unresolved D. Trimming removed 5 bases from V and 0 bases from J, with 10 bases in between. CDR3 length: 14 residues. CDR1 is SGHAT and CDR2 is FQNNGV in the germline V gene. CDR3 loop: CASSRQASNYGYTF. As DNA, the CDR3 is TGTGCCAGCAGCCGCCAGGCTTCTAACTATGGCTACACCTTC.

This clonotype was detected many times. The chain combines TRBV12-3 or TRBV12-4 with TRBJ2-1; TRBD2 matches at 9 bases. This CDR3 spans 16 amino acids. The V and J ends lost 6 bases and 4 bases, in that order; junction bases with no gene match: 10. The CDR3 loop reads CASRGQASGAYNEQFF. The CDR3 DNA reads TGTGCCAGCAGGGGGCAGGCTAGCGGGGCTTACAATGAGCAGTTCTTC.

There are many counts of this clonotype. The J gene is TRBJ1-4, the V gene TRBV5-1; 12 positions match TRBD1. V was pared by 4 bases and J by 7 bases, with 8 bases of the junction left unmatched. The germline gives CDR1 SGHRS, CDR2 YFSETQ. This CDR3 is 16 amino acids long. As DNA, the CDR3 is TGCGCCAGCAGCCCGGGGACAGGGGGCATTGGTGAAAAACTGTTTTTT. Amino acids: CASSPGTGGIGEKLFF.

In this sample, this clonotype turned up many times. The chain uses TRBV27 and TRBJ2-7; TRBD1 matches 8 bases. CDR1 and CDR2 (germline): MNHEY, SMNVEV (reference sequence). The CDR3 runs 14 residues. V lost 2 bases and J lost 0; bases outside the gene matches: 0. CDR3 loop: CASSLQGASYEQYF. The CDR3 bases are TGTGCCAGCAGTTTACAGGGGGCCTCCTACGAGCAGTACTTC.

This clonotype has at least ten counts. The DNA for the CDR3 is TGTGCCAGCAGCGAAAGACAGGGGGGCAATGAGCAGTTCTTC. As protein: CASSERQGGNEQFF. The J gene is TRBJ2-1, the V gene TRBV2; 9 nucleotides line up with TRBD1. CDR1 and CDR2 from the germline V gene are SNHLY and FYNNEI. The CDR3 is 14 residues long. V shed 6 bases, J shed 6 bases, and the junction held 6 bases outside the gene matches. Supplemented by reference TRBV2 and TRBJ2-1, the full variable domain reads EPEVTQTPSHQVTQMGQEVILRCVPISNHLYFYWYRQILGQKVEFLVSFYNNEISEKSEIFDDQFSVERPDGSNFTLKIRSTKLEDSAMYFCASSERQGGNEQFFGPGTRLTVL.

Worth noting for this clonotype: With only one base between it and a far larger clone, this is likely a read error. The V gene is TRBV2, the J gene TRBJ1-1; D not certain. The DNA end is more similar to TRBJ2-3, so the J call may be wrong. Germline V gives CDR1 SNHLY, CDR2 FYNNEI. This CDR3 is 12 amino acids long. CDR3 region: CASSKPTDTQYF. The CDR3 DNA follows: TGTGCCAGCAGTAAACCCACAGATACGCAGTATTTT.

This clonotype was seen many times. The CDR3 protein is CASSLRGQGVHEQYF. CDR3 nucleotides: TGTGCCAGCAGCTTAAGGGGACAGGGGGTCCACGAGCAGTACTTC. V and J are TRBV11-2 and TRBJ2-7, with TRBD1 identical over 11 bases. This CDR3 contains 15 residues. V lost 2 bases, J lost 5 bases, and 5 bases stayed unmatched. From germline, CDR1 is SGHAT and CDR2 FQNNGV.

This clonotype was found many times. This chain links TRBV12-3 or TRBV12-4 with TRBJ2-7; D may be TRBD1 (5 bases). The CDR3 contains 16 residues. Trimming shortened V by 3 bases and J by 2 bases, and 17 bases separated the two germline ends. The CDR3 DNA follows: TGTGCCAGCAGTTTTGTGCTAACAGGTGGGCCCTACGAGCAGTACTTC. Translated: CASSFVLTGGPYEQYF.

This chain uses TRBV7-3 with TRBJ2-1; 13 bases agree with TRBD2. The CDR3 contains 18 residues. The J segment lost 6 bases and the V segment lost 5 bases, leaving 13 bases of the junction unmatched. In germline, CDR1 is SGHTA, CDR2 FQGTGA. The CDR3 DNA reads as TGTGCCAGCAGCCGCAACTCCGGGACTAGCGGGATTCGCAATGAGCAGTTCTTC. Translating it yields CASSRNSGTSGIRNEQFF.

The V gene is TRBV7-9, the J gene TRBJ2-1, with TRBD2 matching over 7 bases. The germline gives CDR1 SEHNR, CDR2 FQNEAQ (reference sequence). V lost 3 bases and J lost 8; bases outside the gene matches: 22. CDR3 length: 19 residues. CDR3 DNA: TGTGCCAGCAGCTTCGGGGCTAAGCGGGGAAAATTTTCGACGGATGAGCAGTTCTTC. It encodes CASSFGAKRGKFSTDEQFF.

Ten or more counts support this clonotype. The chain employs TRBV20-1 and TRBJ2-2; 7 bases line up with TRBD1. Germline CDR1 reads DFQATT; CDR2 reads SNEGSKA (reference sequence). This CDR3 has 11 residues. V lost 0 bases, J lost 13 bases, and 2 bases stayed unmatched. Here the CDR3 reads CSAREGGGLFF. DNA for the CDR3: TGCAGTGCTAGAGAAGGGGGCGGGCTGTTTTTT.

This clonotype was seen repeatedly, ten times or more. The chain joins TRBV6-5 to TRBJ2-5, with a possible D match to TRBD2 (6 bases). CDR3 size: 15 residues. Germline values: CDR1 MNHEY, CDR2 SVGAGI. V was clipped by 4 bases and J by 0 bases, with 12 bases between them. The CDR3 sequence: CASSSGLGYQETQYF. In DNA, the CDR3 is TGTGCCAGCAGTTCGGGACTTGGGTACCAAGAGACCCAGTACTTC.

This clonotype was observed many times. This chain joins TRBV9 and TRBJ1-1, with D perhaps matching TRBD1 (5 bases). Germline V gene sequence: CDR1 SGDLS, CDR2 YYNGEE. V was clipped by 0 bases and J by 4 bases, with 13 bases between them. The CDR3 totals 15 residues. CDR3 sequence reads: CASSVDGGWGTEAFF. The CDR3 DNA sequence: TGTGCCAGCAGCGTAGACGGGGGTTGGGGCACTGAAGCTTTCTTT. The entire variable domain, with the rest obtained from reference TRBV9 and TRBJ1-1, is as follows: DSGVTQTPKHLITATGQRVTLRCSPRSGDLSVYWYQQSLDQGLQFLIQYYNGEERAKGNILERFSAQQFPDLHSELNLSSLELGDSALYFCASSVDGGWGTEAFFGQGTRLTVV.

Regarding this clonotype: It may be a read error: a sequence one base away is much more abundant. The chain couples TRBV29-1 to TRBJ2-1; possible D gene TRBD2, 5 bases. The CDR3 consists of 14 residues. V lost 3 bases and J lost 6, with 15 bases in between. Looked up from germline, CDR1 is SQVTM and CDR2 is ANQGSEA. The CDR3 DNA reads as TGCAGCGTTGACTCTTGGACGGGGTGCAATGAGCAGTTCTTC. This sequence encodes CSVDSWTGCNEQFF.

This clonotype was recorded many times. J is TRBJ2-1 and V is TRBV28; D is possibly TRBD1 or TRBD2 (5 bases each). The V end was cut by 6 bases, the J end by 4 bases, with 16 bases between. The CDR3 consists of 15 residues. Germline V gene lookup returns CDR1 MDHEN and CDR2 SYDVKM. DNA of the CDR3: TGTGCCAGCAGCGGGGCGGGCACCTCGTACAATGAGCAGTTCTTC. Translated: CASSGAGTSYNEQFF.

This clonotype was seen ten or more times. The rearrangement joins TRBV4-1 to TRBJ2-3; TRBD2 agrees at 7 bases. Looked up from germline, CDR1 is MGHRA and CDR2 is YSYEKL. The CDR3 extends over 14 amino acids. J gave up 1 base and V 8 bases, and 6 bases lay outside the gene matches. The CDR3 DNA reads as TGCGCCAGCTGGGGAGGGAAGGGCACAGATACGCAGTATTTT. This translates into CASWGGKGTDTQYF.

This clonotype was observed many times. The V call is TRBV3-1, the J call TRBJ1-4, with unresolved D. The CDR3 contains 14 residues. Germline assignment: CDR1 LGHDT and CDR2 YNNKEL (reference sequence). Deletions cut 1 base from V and 11 bases from J, with 14 bases between. The CDR3 reads CASSQGQLPTKLFF. The CDR3, as DNA: TGTGCCAGCAGCCAAGGCCAGTTGCCCACCAAACTGTTTTTT.

This clonotype was counted ten times or more. V is TRBV12-3 or TRBV12-4 and J is TRBJ1-2; maybe TRBD1 (6 bases). Trimming stripped 8 bases from V and 6 bases from J, with 13 bases between. This CDR3 comprises 12 residues. The CDR3 nucleotides read TGTGCCAGCCGCTCGGGGGCCCATGGCTACACCTTC. It yields the protein CASRSGAHGYTF.